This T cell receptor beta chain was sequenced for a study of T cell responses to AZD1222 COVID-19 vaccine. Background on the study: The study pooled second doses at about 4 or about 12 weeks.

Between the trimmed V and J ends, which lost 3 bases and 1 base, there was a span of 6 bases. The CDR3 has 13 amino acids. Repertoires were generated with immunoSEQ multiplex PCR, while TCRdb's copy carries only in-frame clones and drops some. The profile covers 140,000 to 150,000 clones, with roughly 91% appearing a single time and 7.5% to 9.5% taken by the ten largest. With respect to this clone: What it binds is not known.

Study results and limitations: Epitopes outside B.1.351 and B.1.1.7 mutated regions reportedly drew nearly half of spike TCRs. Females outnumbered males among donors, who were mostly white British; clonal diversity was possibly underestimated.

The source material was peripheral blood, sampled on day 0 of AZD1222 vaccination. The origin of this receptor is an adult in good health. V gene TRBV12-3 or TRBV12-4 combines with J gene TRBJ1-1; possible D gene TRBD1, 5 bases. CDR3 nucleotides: TGTGCCAGCAGTTTCCAGGGGAACACTGAAGCTTTCTTT. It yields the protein CASSFQGNTEAFF.